This TCR beta chain was captured in a study of early T cells in non-severe SARS-CoV-2 infection. As for the study in general: It was bulk RNA from unsorted whole blood that was sequenced, and the chains were unpaired.

CDR3 length equals 17 residues. Germline trimming cut 5 bases from V and 4 bases from J; bases unmatched to any gene: 7. This clonotype came up many times. Its antigen is currently unknown. Study observations and caveats: VDJdb-based annotation leaned toward anti-spike CD8 responses and missed private and CD4 specificities.

As part of library construction, unique molecular identifiers were attached to individual cDNA molecules. TCRdb re-called the 5' RACE reads through MiXCR, storing one row per CDR3 protein. Here the sample spans about 52,000 distinct CDR3 sequences, about 11% being singletons. The V and J genes are TRBV12-3 or TRBV12-4 and TRBJ2-1; 14 bases match TRBD2. The TCR sequence derives from an adult who was a healthcare worker with PCR-confirmed SARS-CoV-2 infection or an uninfected control (not recorded which). The sequencing input was whole blood. The CDR3 DNA reads TGTGCCAGCAGTCAGGGGACTAGCGGGAGAGGGTACAATGAGCAGTTCTTC. It translates to CASSQGTSGRGYNEQFF.